Each of the 6 T cell receptor beta chains below was sequenced from the same sample in a study of shared clonotypes between healthy human individuals. The method was immunoSEQ multiplex PCR; TCRdb's version includes in-frame clones alone and lacks a portion of them. The sample shows around 100,000 clones, less than 80% of them seen only once. Sequences were obtained from memory CD8+ T cells sorted from blood. Subset defined: CD45RO+ cells pooled with CCR7-negative TemRA cells. Receptors were obtained from a woman younger than 45 in good health.

The J gene is TRBJ2-6, the V gene TRBV7-3; 8 positions agree with TRBD1. Germline V lookup: CDR1 SGHTA, CDR2 FQGTGA. V lost 5 bases to trimming and J lost 2 bases; unmatched junction nucleotides: 8. The CDR3 loop spans 17 amino acids. The CDR3 loop reads CASSLGQGAPGANVLTF. The CDR3 nucleotides are TGTGCCAGCAGCCTGGGGCAGGGGGCCCCTGGGGCCAACGTCCTGACTTTC.

Comments on this clone: The same CDR3 can be traced to other DNA sequences in this sample. This chain joins TRBV7-9 and TRBJ2-7, with 7 bases identical to TRBD2. This CDR3 is 13 amino acids long. Germline V gene sequence: CDR1 SEHNR, CDR2 FQNEAQ (reference sequence). V was pared by 4 bases and J by 3 bases, with 3 bases of the junction left unmatched. The CDR3: CASSSWTSYEQYF. In nucleotides, the CDR3 is TGTGCCAGCAGCTCGTGGACTAGCTACGAGCAGTACTTC.

The CDR3 sequence: CASSLSGAYYGYTF. The CDR3, as DNA: TGTGCCAGCAGCTTATCCGGGGCCTACTATGGCTACACCTTC. This rearrangement joins TRBV11-2 to TRBJ1-2, with D possibly TRBD1 on 5 matching bases. Germline loops: CDR1 SGHAT, CDR2 FQNNGV. The CDR3 is 14 amino acids. The ends were cut back, 2 bases at V and 3 bases at J, with 10 bases in the middle.

This clone showed up many times. The CDR3 DNA sequence: TGTGCCAGTAGTATCTGGGGAGGGCTGGGCACTGAAGCTTTCTTT. It translates to CASSIWGGLGTEAFF. The V call is TRBV19, the J call TRBJ1-1; D is undetermined. Germline assignment: CDR1 LNHDA and CDR2 SQIVND (reference sequence). The CDR3 spans 15 residues. Trimming took 3 bases from V and 4 from J, leaving 15 bases between them. The variable domain in full, completed from reference TRBV19 and TRBJ1-1, reads DGGITQSPKYLFRKEGQNVTLSCEQNLNHDAMYWYRQDPGQGLRLIYYSQIVNDFQKGDIAEGYSVSREKKESFPLTVTSAQKNPTAFYLCASSIWGGLGTEAFFGQGTRLTVV.

The chain uses TRBV5-4 and TRBJ2-3, with 8 bases matching TRBD2. V lost 4 bases to trimming and J lost 5 bases; unmatched junction nucleotides: 6. CDR3 size: 14 residues. Looked up from germline, CDR1 is SGHNT and CDR2 is YYREEE (reference sequence). CDR3 coding DNA: TGTGCCAGCAGCGTAAGCGGGAGTGGAGATACGCAGTATTTT. It yields the protein CASSVSGSGDTQYF.

J is TRBJ2-1 and V is TRBV4-1, with 12 bases identical to TRBD2. Germline CDR1 reads MGHRA; CDR2 reads YSYEKL. The CDR3 covers 22 residues. J was trimmed by 3 bases and V by 0 bases; bases with no gene match: 18. Here the CDR3 DNA reads TGCGCCAGCAGCCAAGATAGGGTCCGGGGGCTAGCGGGAGGGCCCATCTACAATGAGCAGTTCTTC. Its translation is CASSQDRVRGLAGGPIYNEQFF.